Listed below are T cell receptor beta chains from one sample, sequenced in a study of identical twins. MiXCR, applied by TCRdb to the 5' RACE reads, yields one record per CDR3 protein. The sample holds hundreds of thousands of distinct CDR3 sequences; around 6% are singletons and the top ten take under 2%. Material for sequencing was naive T cells sorted from blood. These receptors were collected from a young man in good health. Each CDR3 is given with its conserved first and last residue. D genes are given only for firm matches. Expanded clones get a size class; other rows say once, few or many, or leave the size out.

d_gene: .
j_gene: TRBJ2-5
v_gene: TRBV28
abundance: .
CDR3nt: TGTGCCAGCAGTTTGCGGAAGAGCCCCCGAGGGGAGACCCAGTACTTC
CDR3aa: CASSLRKSPRGETQYF

d_gene: .
j_gene: TRBJ1-1
v_gene: TRBV10-3
abundance: few
CDR3nt: TGTGCCACGTCCCGGGGTCCATCTTCCATGAACACTGAAGCTTTCTTT
CDR3aa: CATSRGPSSMNTEAFF

d_gene: TRBD2
j_gene: TRBJ2-1
v_gene: TRBV7-3
abundance: .
CDR3nt: TGTGCCAGCAGCGCTAGGACTAGCGCCTACAATGAGCAGTTCTTC
CDR3aa: CASSARTSAYNEQFF

d_gene: .
j_gene: TRBJ2-5
v_gene: TRBV3-1
abundance: many
CDR3nt: TGTGCCAGCAGCCAGGCCGGGCGGGAGACCCAGTACTTC
CDR3aa: CASSQAGRETQYF

d_gene: .
j_gene: TRBJ1-5
v_gene: TRBV5-1
abundance: few
CDR3nt: TGCGCCAGCAGCTTGGGACCGCCAGGGGTTAGCAATCAGCCCCAGCATTTT
CDR3aa: CASSLGPPGVSNQPQHF

d_gene: TRBD1
j_gene: TRBJ1-6
v_gene: TRBV10-3
abundance: many
CDR3nt: TGTGCCATCAGTGAATCGCAGGGACAGAATAATTCACCCCTCCACTTT
CDR3aa: CAISESQGQNNSPLHF

d_gene: .
j_gene: TRBJ2-1
v_gene: TRBV20-1
abundance: few
CDR3nt: TGCAGTGCTAGGCCCCACCCGAGGATGGGACGCTACAATGAGCAGTTCTTC
CDR3aa: CSARPHPRMGRYNEQFF

d_gene: .
j_gene: TRBJ2-1
v_gene: TRBV12-3/TRBV12-4
abundance: many
CDR3nt: TGTGCCACGTCCCTGTACAATGAGCAGTTCTTC
CDR3aa: CATSLYNEQFF

d_gene: TRBD2
j_gene: TRBJ2-1
v_gene: TRBV25-1
abundance: many
CDR3nt: TGTGCCAGCAGTGATTCTGGGACTAGCAGATACAATGAGCAGTTCTTC
CDR3aa: CASSDSGTSRYNEQFF

d_gene: TRBD1
j_gene: TRBJ2-1
v_gene: TRBV5-1
abundance: many
CDR3nt: TGCGCCAGCAGCTTGGCCGTGACAGGGGGCGATGAGCAGTTCTTC
CDR3aa: CASSLAVTGGDEQFF

d_gene: TRBD2
j_gene: TRBJ2-1
v_gene: TRBV14
abundance: few
CDR3nt: TGTGCCAGCAGCCATATTCCGGGACTACCCAATGAGCAGTTCTTC
CDR3aa: CASSHIPGLPNEQFF

d_gene: TRBD2
j_gene: TRBJ2-5
v_gene: TRBV27
abundance: .
CDR3nt: TGTGCCAGCAGTTTATTAAGCGGGAGGGCCGGGAAGACCCAGTACTTC
CDR3aa: CASSLLSGRAGKTQYF